The source of this T cell receptor (beta chain) is a study of CD8+ T cells in alopecia areata. Study-wide context: Treatment comprised oral tofacitinib, 5 to 10 mg twice daily, in treated patients.

The CDR3 is 12 amino acids. The germline V gene encodes CDR1 GTSNPN and CDR2 SVGIG (reference sequence). The germline V and J ends were trimmed by 5 bases and 3 bases, with 7 bases remaining between them. The sequencing template was cDNA reverse transcribed from extracted RNA. Sequenced by immunoSEQ multiplex PCR; TCRdb stores in-frame clones only, minus some. The sample has 150,000 to 250,000 clones; around 56% are singletons. Described treatment: oral pan-JAK inhibitor, 5-10 mg twice daily. Material: CD4+ T cells sorted from blood, obtained at week 4, from a patient treated with tofacitinib. The V and J genes are TRBV30 and TRBJ2-2; D is perhaps TRBD1 (6 bases). The origin of this receptor is a human donor with alopecia areata. The CDR3 here is CAWYRDTGELFF. CDR3 nucleotides: TGTGCCTGGTACAGGGACACCGGGGAGCTGTTTTTT.